This T cell receptor beta chain was identified in a study of T cells in women clearing cervical HPV infection. Study outcomes and limitations: Combining TCR richness with V gene abundances gave approximately 0.84 AUC. CIN3+ cases had significantly higher TCR richness than controls; evenness did not differ.

Germline V lookup: CDR1 SGHAT, CDR2 FQDESV (reference sequence). Trimming shortened V by 4 bases and J by 1 base, and 11 bases separated the two germline ends. This CDR3 is 14 amino acids long. All donors had a single incident cervical HPV16 infection, not prevalent. In regard to this clone: Its antigen is still unknown. The read ends 3 residues before the CDR3 terminus; that terminus is restored from the germline J gene.

Only in-frame clones appear in the TCRdb table, and some are missing; sequencing was by immunoSEQ multiplex PCR. The sample's table shows 40,000 to 55,000 clones. Specimen: blood buffy coat. The clonotype was recovered from a woman aged 18 to 75 with a cervical HPV16 infection that either progressed to CIN3+ or cleared (not recorded which). This chain joins TRBV11-1 and TRBJ2-7; tentatively, D is TRBD1 (6 bases). CDR3 region: CASSSQGLSYEQYF. The CDR3 DNA, read in part, is TGTGCCAGCAGCTCACAGGGCTTGTCCTACGAG.